One and the same sample provided the 10 T cell receptor beta chains below, sequenced in a study of Ad26.COV2.S vaccination and SARS-CoV-2 variants (dated by TCRdb to the early 2020s). Libraries were built with the immunoSEQ multiplex PCR assay. Sourced from immuneACCESS, this table was stored by TCRdb with only in-frame sequences that have V and J called. A share of the clones is absent; for the studies checked, an unresolved V gene accounts for under half, and the remainder has no known explanation. The sample table shows 350,000 to 450,000 clones, and roughly 81% are seen once. 2.5% to 3.5% of the sample rests with the top ten. The treatment or condition label for this specimen denotes: about 20 received Ad26.COV2.S at low or high dose, single or two shots; 5 received placebo; per-sample allocation not given. For vaccine and placebo recipients, repertoires were sequenced using samples collected on day 63 after the first injection.

This material consisted of peripheral blood, taken in a trial of Ad26.COV2.S vaccine versus placebo. The source of these receptors is a person between 18 and 60 years old who received the Ad26.COV2.S COVID-19 vaccine or a placebo.

The chain couples TRBV4-1 to TRBJ2-1, with D perhaps assigned TRBD1 or TRBD2 (7 bases each). The ends were cut back, 0 bases at V and 4 bases at J, with 13 bases in the middle. Germline V gene data show CDR1 as MGHRA and CDR2 as YSYEKL. This CDR3 is built from 16 residues. The CDR3 here is CASSQDSQGGYNEQFF. The CDR3, as DNA: TGCGCCAGCAGCCAAGATTCGCAGGGGGGGTACAATGAGCAGTTCTTC.

This chain uses TRBV19 with TRBJ2-3; 12 nucleotides match TRBD1. Germline CDR1 is LNHDA and CDR2 is SQIVND (reference sequence). The CDR3 sequence is 15 residues long. V was pared by 5 bases and J by 4 bases, with 4 bases of the junction left unmatched. The CDR3, as DNA: TGTGCCAGTAGTCCCGGGACAGGGGGCCCAGATACGCAGTATTTT. Its protein is CASSPGTGGPDTQYF.

The chain uses TRBV5-4 and TRBJ2-7; the match to TRBD1 covers 9 bases. With V trimmed by 4 bases and J by 6 bases, 8 bases remained unmatched. Germline CDR1 SGHNT, CDR2 YYREEE (reference sequence). The CDR3 has 14 residues. The CDR3 DNA reads TGTGCCAGCAGCCTAAGAGTGGGACAGGGCGAGCAGTACTTC. Protein sequence: CASSLRVGQGEQYF.

The J gene is TRBJ1-4, the V gene TRBV18, with TRBD1 matching over 10 bases. The V gene end was trimmed by 3 bases and the J gene end by 8 bases; junction bases not matched to a gene: 3. The CDR3 sequence is 14 residues long. Germline CDR1 and CDR2: KGHSH and LQKENI. CDR3: CASSPWDRGEKLFF. CDR3 nucleotide sequence: TGTGCCAGCTCACCTTGGGACAGGGGAGAAAAACTGTTTTTT.

This clone was found once. V gene TRBV7-8 combines with J gene TRBJ2-3; D remains unclear. The V end was cut by 1 base, the J end by 5 bases, with 7 bases between. CDR3 size: 13 residues. Germline CDR1 is SGHVS and CDR2 is FQNEAQ. The CDR3 loop is CASSLGTIDTQYF. Here the CDR3 DNA reads TGTGCCAGCAGCTTAGGGACCATAGATACGCAGTATTTT. The full variable domain, in which reference TRBV7-8 and TRBJ2-3 provide the parts outside the CDR3, is GAGVSQSPRYKVAKRGQDVALRCDPISGHVSLFWYQQALGQGPEFLTYFQNEAQLDKSGLPSDRFFAERPEGSVSTLKIQRTQQEDSAVYLCASSLGTIDTQYFGPGTRLTVL.

This clone came up once. This rearrangement joins TRBV20-1 to TRBJ1-4, with D hard to call. Germline loops: CDR1 DFQATT, CDR2 SNEGSKA (reference sequence). The CDR3 totals 11 residues. With 7 bases removed from V and 6 bases from J, the gap between germline ends came to 9 bases. CDR3 sequence reads: CSVKPYEKLFF. The CDR3 region has the DNA TGCAGTGTAAAACCCTATGAAAAACTGTTTTTT.

The chain is built from TRBV29-1 and TRBJ1-2, with 10 bases that match TRBD1. The germline V gene encodes CDR1 SQVTM and CDR2 ANQGSEA. The CDR3 extends over 15 amino acids. V lost 6 bases and J lost 2; bases outside the gene matches: 9. Written as DNA, the CDR3 is TGCAGCGTCCCATCGAGGGACAGGGGAAACTATGGCTACACCTTC. It is translated as CSVPSRDRGNYGYTF.

This chain connects TRBV6-5 to TRBJ1-6, with 7 bases lining up with TRBD1. Germline CDR1 and CDR2: MNHEY and SVGAGI. J was trimmed by 9 bases and V by 0 bases; bases with no gene match: 8. This CDR3 is 16 amino acids long. The CDR3 loop reads CASSYSGQGDGSPLHF. The CDR3 DNA follows: TGTGCCAGCAGTTACTCAGGGCAGGGGGATGGTTCACCCCTCCACTTT.

The rearrangement joins TRBV10-3 to TRBJ1-4; D perhaps matches TRBD1 (6 bases). The CDR3 has 18 residues. Per germline, CDR1 ENHRY and CDR2 SYGVKD. V dropped 6 bases and J dropped 10 bases, with 30 bases sitting between them. CDR3 sequence: CAIRAFLVDSPEEGKLFF. The CDR3 bases are TGTGCCATCAGAGCCTTTCTTGTGGACAGTCCCGAAGAGGGAAAACTGTTTTTT.

This chain joins TRBV2 and TRBJ2-5; D might be TRBD1 (7 bases). The germline V and J ends were trimmed by 10 bases and 0 bases, with 21 bases remaining between them. Germline-derived CDR1 and CDR2 are SNHLY and FYNNEI. The length of the CDR3 is 16 residues. For the CDR3, the DNA is TGTGCCACCACAAGGGGTGCAGGGGGGAACCAAGAGACCCAGTACTTC. Translation: CATTRGAGGNQETQYF.